A selection of T cell receptor beta chains follows, all from one sample in a study of Ad26.COV2.S vaccination and SARS-CoV-2 variants. Generated by immunoSEQ multiplex PCR, the TCRdb table keeps only in-frame clones and is missing some. The sample carries about 180,000 clones, roughly 87% recorded once. Sequencing was performed on peripheral blood, taken after recovery from COVID-19. The receptors originated from a human donor who had recovered from COVID-19. Both conserved end residues are part of each CDR3. Fields, in order: D gene, clone size, V gene, J gene, CDR3 DNA, CDR3 protein. A D gene is named only where the DNA matches it firmly. Where a row states a size, it is once, few, many or the class of an expanded clone; other rows omit it.

d_call: -; clone_size: -; v_call: TRBV14; j_call: TRBJ2-1; cdr3_nt: TGTGCCAGCAGCCAAGACAGGACTTTGTCCTACAATGAGCAGTTCTTC; cdr3_aa: CASSQDRTLSYNEQFF
d_call: TRBD2; clone_size: once; v_call: TRBV9; j_call: TRBJ2-7; cdr3_nt: TGTGCCAGCAGCGCCTTTGGGACTAGCGCCTACGAGCAGTACTTC; cdr3_aa: CASSAFGTSAYEQYF
d_call: -; clone_size: -; v_call: TRBV5-1; j_call: TRBJ2-7; cdr3_nt: TGCGCCAGCAGCTTTCCCGGGTACGAGCAGTACTTC; cdr3_aa: CASSFPGYEQYF
d_call: -; clone_size: -; v_call: TRBV5-6; j_call: TRBJ2-1; cdr3_nt: TGTGCCAGCAGCTTGACCGATTACAATGAGCAGTTCTTC; cdr3_aa: CASSLTDYNEQFF
d_call: -; clone_size: -; v_call: TRBV29-1; j_call: TRBJ2-7; cdr3_nt: TGCAGCGTTAATATGGGAGGCTACGAGCAGTACTTC; cdr3_aa: CSVNMGGYEQYF
d_call: TRBD2; clone_size: -; v_call: TRBV5-4; j_call: TRBJ2-1; cdr3_nt: TGTGCCAGCAGGATCGAGTCTTGGCGGGGGGCCTACAATGAGCAGTTCTTC; cdr3_aa: CASRIESWRGAYNEQFF
d_call: -; clone_size: -; v_call: TRBV9; j_call: TRBJ1-4; cdr3_nt: TGTGCCAGCAGCGCGGCGGAGGGTAGTTTAGAAAAACTGTTTTTT; cdr3_aa: CASSAAEGSLEKLFF
d_call: TRBD2; clone_size: -; v_call: TRBV5-4; j_call: TRBJ2-1; cdr3_nt: TGTGCCAGCAGCTTAAGACTAGCGGGACCCAGCGGGCAGTTCTTC; cdr3_aa: CASSLRLAGPSGQFF
d_call: -; clone_size: -; v_call: TRBV7-9; j_call: TRBJ2-1; cdr3_nt: TGTGCCAGCAGCAACAGATTCACCCAGGGTTTTTATGAGCAGTTCTTC; cdr3_aa: CASSNRFTQGFYEQFF
d_call: -; clone_size: -; v_call: TRBV5-6; j_call: TRBJ2-7; cdr3_nt: TGTGCCAGCAGCTTGAGTGGGAGGGGGTACGAGCAGTACTTC; cdr3_aa: CASSLSGRGYEQYF
d_call: TRBD1; clone_size: -; v_call: TRBV7-6; j_call: TRBJ2-2; cdr3_nt: TGTGCCAGCAGCAAGATACAGGGGGCCGCGAACACCGGGGAGCTGTTTTTT; cdr3_aa: CASSKIQGAANTGELFF
d_call: TRBD1; clone_size: -; v_call: TRBV5-6; j_call: TRBJ1-1; cdr3_nt: TGTGCCAGCAGACGGACAGGGGGCACTGAAGCTTTCTTT; cdr3_aa: CASRRTGGTEAFF
d_call: -; clone_size: few; v_call: TRBV2; j_call: TRBJ1-2; cdr3_nt: TGTGCCAGCAGTGAAGACAACCCAACCTTCGATGGCTACACCTTC; cdr3_aa: CASSEDNPTFDGYTF
d_call: TRBD1; clone_size: -; v_call: TRBV19; j_call: TRBJ1-2; cdr3_nt: TGTGCCAGTAGTATGGGACAGGGACGAGCCTATGGCTACACCTTC; cdr3_aa: CASSMGQGRAYGYTF
d_call: -; clone_size: -; v_call: TRBV9; j_call: TRBJ2-7; cdr3_nt: TGTGCCAGCAGCGTAGGTTCACTTTCCTCCTACGAGCAGTACTTC; cdr3_aa: CASSVGSLSSYEQYF
d_call: -; clone_size: -; v_call: TRBV7-3; j_call: TRBJ2-7; cdr3_nt: TGTGCCAGCAGCTTTGACTTGGGCTACGAGCAGTACTTC; cdr3_aa: CASSFDLGYEQYF
d_call: -; clone_size: once; v_call: TRBV9; j_call: TRBJ2-1; cdr3_nt: TGTGCCAGCAGCGTCGCGGTCTACAATGAGCAGTTCTTC; cdr3_aa: CASSVAVYNEQFF
d_call: TRBD2; clone_size: once; v_call: TRBV7-6; j_call: TRBJ2-3; cdr3_nt: TGTGCCAGCAGCTCATTAACTAGCGGCATGACAGATACGCAGTATTTT; cdr3_aa: CASSSLTSGMTDTQYF
d_call: -; clone_size: -; v_call: TRBV5-1; j_call: TRBJ2-3; cdr3_nt: TGCGCCAGCAGCTTGGAAGATAGGAGTGCAGATACGCAGTATTTT; cdr3_aa: CASSLEDRSADTQYF
d_call: TRBD1; clone_size: few; v_call: TRBV5-6; j_call: TRBJ2-1; cdr3_nt: TGTGCCAGCAGCTATGCAGGGGGCAATGAGCAGTTCTTC; cdr3_aa: CASSYAGGNEQFF
d_call: TRBD2; clone_size: -; v_call: TRBV14; j_call: TRBJ2-5; cdr3_nt: TGTGCCAGCAGCACGAGCGGGAGCCTGGGGGAAGAGACCCAGTACTTC; cdr3_aa: CASSTSGSLGEETQYF
d_call: TRBD1; clone_size: -; v_call: TRBV18; j_call: TRBJ2-7; cdr3_nt: TGTGCCAGCTCACGCGGGGACAGGCGCGAAATGGTGCAGTACTTC; cdr3_aa: CASSRGDRREMVQYF
d_call: TRBD2; clone_size: -; v_call: TRBV3-1/TRBV3-2; j_call: TRBJ2-1; cdr3_nt: TGTGCCAGCAGCCCTGGACTAGCGAGACTAAATTACAATGAGCAGTTCTTC; cdr3_aa: CASSPGLARLNYNEQFF
d_call: -; clone_size: -; v_call: TRBV7-6; j_call: TRBJ2-2; cdr3_nt: TGTGCCAGCAGCTCATACGGAACCGGGGAGCTGTTTTTT; cdr3_aa: CASSSYGTGELFF